This TCR beta chain was obtained from a study of identifying expanded T cells in peripheral blood. Findings and limits, study-wide: Technical replicates showed around 1.2 changed clones; approximately 2 weeks 15 to 20; four weeks 19. Variance in clone template counts between roughly two-week samples significantly increased with total template count across all healthy donors.

No infections or other immune events were documented during collection. Assay: immunoSEQ multiplex PCR; the TCRdb copy retains only in-frame clones and omits some. The sample comprises about 78,000 clones, just under 85% of which are singletons, and under 20% rests with the top ten. Points on this clone: No antigen is known for it.

V was cut by 1 base and J by 2 bases, with 12 bases left in between. This CDR3 has 15 residues. Germline V gene lookup returns CDR1 SGHTA and CDR2 FQGNSA. The sample was blood. This chain links TRBV7-2 with TRBJ2-7; perhaps TRBD1 as D (5 bases). This TCR was sampled from a person aged 18 to 75 in good health. This CDR3 is CASSLGQGTTYEQYF. CDR3 DNA: TGTGCCAGCAGCTTAGGCCAGGGCACGACCTACGAGCAGTACTTC.